This paragraph covers one T cell receptor (beta chain) sequence. Authors' data handling: Estimates of nucleated cell counts were drawn from the amplification of reference gene primers. Generated by immunoSEQ multiplex PCR, the TCRdb table keeps only in-frame clones and is missing some. For V, J and clone size, that table is used; D and trimming come from the DNA. Of roughly 200,000 clones listed, over 70% were seen once; the top ten hold 8.6%. The sample originates from a study of blood T cell repertoires in COVID-19. Study-wide context: COVID-19 samples from acute and convalescent phases originated in the United States, Italy and Spain.

There are 15 residues in the CDR3. V trimming: 5 bases; J trimming: 8 bases; junction bases outside the gene matches: 10. CDR1 SGHTA and CDR2 FQGNSA come from the germline V gene. This TCR came from a man aged 35-49 years with active or convalescent COVID-19. This chain links TRBV7-2 with TRBJ2-1; TRBD2 matches at 9 bases. Material: peripheral blood. The CDR3 coding sequence is TGTGCCAGCAGCCCCAGCGGGGGGCAGGGTCATGAGCAGTTCTTC. Protein: CASSPSGGQGHEQFF.